Presented here are 17 T cell receptor beta chains from one specimen sequenced in a study of CD8 T cells in Susac syndrome. Random hexamers primed reverse transcription of 0.5 to 1 ug RNA. TCRdb reprocessed the immunoSEQ multiplex PCR reads with MiXCR, giving one entry per CDR3 protein. The sample lists some 150,000 distinct CDR3 sequences, over 85% occurring once. Sequencing used CD8+ T cells from PBMCs. These TCRs come from a human donor with multiple sclerosis.

This chain joins TRBV9 and TRBJ2-2; D remains unclear. Per germline, CDR1 SGDLS and CDR2 YYNGEE. The V and J ends lost 4 bases and 3 bases respectively, with 7 bases between them. The CDR3 runs to 13 residues. In DNA, the CDR3 is TGTGCCAGCAGCCCTCAGGACACCGGGGAGCTGTTTTTT. This codes for CASSPQDTGELFF.

V and J are TRBV20-1 and TRBJ2-7; 7 bases line up with TRBD1. The CDR3 runs 14 residues. V lost 5 bases and J lost 4; bases outside the gene matches: 11. CDR1 is DFQATT and CDR2 is SNEGSKA in the germline V gene (reference sequence). CDR3 loop: CSALPGQSPYEQYF. CDR3 sequence (DNA): TGCAGTGCTTTACCGGGACAGTCCCCATACGAGCAGTACTTC.

The chain carries TRBV7-6 and TRBJ2-1; D remains unclear. The V gene lost 7 bases and the J gene lost 8 bases, with 18 bases spanning the gap. Germline loops: CDR1 SGHVS, CDR2 FNYEAQ. The CDR3 totals 14 residues. The DNA of the CDR3 is TGTGCCAGCACCGTGAATCGGCAGGTTGATGAGCAGTTCTTC. This sequence encodes CASTVNRQVDEQFF.

V gene TRBV15 combines with J gene TRBJ2-7, with a possible D match to TRBD1 (5 bases). The V gene's germline CDR1 is LNHNV and CDR2 YYDKDF (reference sequence). This CDR3 is 13 amino acids long. V was trimmed by 0 bases and J by 7 bases, leaving 10 bases between them. Here the CDR3 DNA reads TGTGCCACCAGCAGAGATCCGAAGGGGGAGCAGTACTTC. Translating gives CATSRDPKGEQYF.

The chain joins TRBV7-9 to TRBJ2-1, with D unclear. V lost 7 bases to trimming and J lost 5 bases, with 9 bases between them. The CDR3 runs 12 residues. Germline-derived CDR1 and CDR2 are SEHNR and FQNEAQ (reference sequence). The CDR3: CASTPQDNEQFF. The DNA for the CDR3 is TGTGCCAGCACCCCCCAGGACAATGAGCAGTTCTTC.

This chain connects TRBV27 to TRBJ2-7; D may be TRBD1 (5 bases). Germline CDR1 is MNHEY and CDR2 is SMNVEV (reference sequence). The length of the CDR3 is 14 residues. V dropped 7 bases and J dropped 0 bases, with 13 bases sitting between them. The CDR3 protein is CASTPGTGSYEQYF. CDR3 nucleotide sequence: TGTGCCAGCACCCCGGGCACAGGCTCCTACGAGCAGTACTTC.

The chain carries TRBV20-1 and TRBJ1-4; unclear D gene. CDR3 size: 15 residues. Germline CDR1 DFQATT, CDR2 SNEGSKA (reference sequence). Trimming took off 0 bases at V and 8 bases at J, with 16 bases between the two ends. The CDR3 loop is CSAREGTRLMEKLFF. CDR3 nucleotide sequence: TGCAGTGCTAGAGAGGGCACCCGGTTAATGGAAAAACTGTTTTTT.

The chain links TRBV25-1 to TRBJ2-5; TRBD1 or TRBD2 may be the D gene (5 bases each). CDR3 size: 15 residues. Germline CDR1 MGHDK, CDR2 SYGVNS. Trimming removed 3 bases at V and 4 bases at J, with 15 bases between. CDR3: CASSEGRAGRETQYF. The CDR3 bases are TGTGCCAGCAGTGAGGGTCGGGCAGGGAGAGAGACCCAGTACTTC.

The chain recombines TRBV13 with TRBJ2-2; weak D call: TRBD2 (6 bases). Trimming removed 5 bases at V and 9 bases at J, with 10 bases between. The germline V gene has CDR1 PRHDT and CDR2 FYEKMQ (reference sequence). There are 12 residues in the CDR3. In nucleotides, the CDR3 is TGTGCCAGCAGCCCTGGAGGGTGGGAGCTGTTTTTT. Translation: CASSPGGWELFF.

The chain uses TRBV15 and TRBJ2-1, with D uncertain. V was shortened by 5 bases and J by 7 bases, with 6 bases between the two germline ends. Germline CDR1 is LNHNV and CDR2 is YYDKDF (reference sequence). This CDR3 contains 11 residues. The DNA for the CDR3 is TGTGCCACCAGCGCTAGGAATGAGCAGTTCTTC. The encoded protein is CATSARNEQFF.

The chain carries TRBV9 and TRBJ1-1, with 7 bases fitting TRBD1. The CDR3 consists of 16 residues. The V gene end was trimmed by 3 bases and the J gene end by 1 base; junction bases not matched to a gene: 9. The germline gives CDR1 SGDLS, CDR2 YYNGEE. The CDR3 protein is CASSETGRIPNTEAFF. The CDR3 nucleotides are TGTGCCAGCAGCGAGACAGGGAGGATCCCGAACACTGAAGCTTTCTTT.

The V and J genes are TRBV15 and TRBJ2-3; no clear D gene. Germline V gene sequence: CDR1 LNHNV, CDR2 YYDKDF (reference sequence). This CDR3 contains 15 residues. Trimming shortened V by 0 bases and J by 2 bases, and 9 bases separated the two germline ends. The CDR3 here is CATSRESRTTDTQYF. CDR3 DNA: TGTGCCACCAGCAGAGAATCTAGAACCACAGATACGCAGTATTTT.

The gene calls are TRBV11-2 and TRBJ2-7; 8 nucleotides match TRBD2. V lost 0 bases to trimming and J lost 4 bases; unmatched junction nucleotides: 20. Germline CDR1 reads SGHAT; CDR2 reads FQNNGV. This CDR3 has 20 amino acids. The CDR3 region is CASSLDKGRGVAGLNYEQYF. In DNA, the CDR3 is TGTGCCAGCAGCTTAGATAAGGGTCGAGGGGTAGCGGGGCTCAATTACGAGCAGTACTTC. The variable domain in full, completed from reference TRBV11-2 and TRBJ2-7, reads EAGVAQSPRYKIIEKRQSVAFWCNPISGHATLYWYQQILGQGPKLLIQFQNNGVVDDSQLPKDRFSAERLKGVDSTLKIQPAKLEDSAVYLCASSLDKGRGVAGLNYEQYFGPGTRLTVT.

The gene calls are TRBV5-1 and TRBJ1-1; D remains unclear. V was clipped by 4 bases and J by 3 bases, with 10 bases between them. The CDR3 is made up of 13 amino acids. Germline CDR1 and CDR2: SGHRS and YFSETQ. The CDR3 nucleotides are TGCGCCAGCAGCGACCCTGGCGACACTGAAGCTTTCTTT. Translation: CASSDPGDTEAFF.

The chain couples TRBV5-1 to TRBJ2-7; the match to TRBD2 covers 14 bases. Per germline, CDR1 SGHRS and CDR2 YFSETQ. The CDR3 runs 15 residues. The ends lost 4 bases at V and 2 bases at J; junction bases unmatched: 2. Here the CDR3 DNA reads TGCGCCAGCAGCGGGACTAGCGGGGGCACCTACGAGCAGTACTTC. It yields the protein CASSGTSGGTYEQYF.

This chain links TRBV3-1 with TRBJ2-5; unclear D gene. Per the germline V gene, CDR1 is LGHDT and CDR2 is YNNKEL (reference sequence). V lost 1 base, J lost 4 bases, and 16 bases lay in between. The CDR3 spans 16 residues. The CDR3, as DNA: TGTGCCAGCAGCCAAGGATCAGGCTCGGTAGCAGAGACCCAGTACTTC. It encodes CASSQGSGSVAETQYF.

The chain employs TRBV23-1 and TRBJ2-1; no reliable D call. TRBV23-1 is an ORF, with its function uncertain. Trimming removed 0 bases from V and 5 bases from J, with 14 bases in between. The CDR3 sequence is 16 residues long. The CDR3 region is CASSQSELRVNNEQFF. CDR3 in DNA: TGCGCCAGCAGTCAATCTGAGCTCCGGGTTAACAATGAGCAGTTCTTC.